Listed here are 8 T cell receptor beta chains from one sample, sequenced in a study of post-analysis software for immune sequencing data. The TCR beta cDNA libraries carried unique molecular identifiers. TCRdb reanalysed the PCR reads using MiXCR and keeps one entry per CDR3 protein. The sample shows roughly 600,000 distinct CDR3 sequences, 40% to 50% of them seen only once. These receptors' antigens are unknown. Study-level results: There were five or six TRBV segments more frequent in patients than controls, and TRBV5-6, TRBV5-1 and TRBV20-1 were among them.

The sequencing sample was made of blood. Receptors were obtained from a girl aged 5 to 17 with multiple sclerosis.

The chain recombines TRBV12-3 or TRBV12-4 with TRBJ2-4; a weak D match, TRBD2 (5 bases). The CDR3 is made up of 13 amino acids. Trimming pared 6 bases from V and 8 bases from J, leaving 14 bases between. The CDR3 spells CASSPEGRYIQYF. The DNA of the CDR3 is TGTGCCAGCAGCCCTGAGGGTCGATACATTCAGTACTTC.

This clonotype occurred many times. This sequence joins TRBV12-3 or TRBV12-4 and TRBJ2-7; D remains ambiguous. V lost 5 bases and J 0 bases, leaving 5 bases between the germline ends. This CDR3 has 12 amino acids. The CDR3 nucleotides are TGTGCCAGCAGTACCTCCTCCTACGAGCAGTACTTC. Translating gives CASSTSSYEQYF.

This clonotype was found once. The chain carries TRBV9 and TRBJ2-7; 7 bases are shared with TRBD1. V dropped 6 bases and J dropped 6; count of bases not matched to a gene: 18. The CDR3 spans 16 residues. Germline V CDR1 and CDR2: SGDLS, YYNGEE. DNA of the CDR3: TGTGCCAGCAACTCAGGATCCGGGACAGCGGCGCGCGAGCAGTACTTC. Encoded protein: CASNSGSGTAAREQYF.

This clonotype was seen only once. The gene calls are TRBV5-1 and TRBJ2-5, with 15 bases matching TRBD2. The J call is doubtful: the DNA matches TRBJ2-7 better. Per germline, CDR1 SGHRS and CDR2 YFSETQ. The CDR3 covers 18 residues. The CDR3 nucleotides read TGCGCCAGCAGCCGGGGACTAGCGGGAGGCCAACTCCCTCACGAGCAGTACTTC. Translation gives CASSRGLAGGQLPHEQYF.

The CDR3 is CSVSYGPLPRGYTF. The CDR3 DNA is TGCAGCGTCTCCTACGGGCCACTTCCCCGGGGCTACACCTTC. The chain couples TRBV29-1 to TRBJ1-2; no firm D call. Germline CDR1 SQVTM, CDR2 ANQGSEA. Trimming stripped 6 bases from V and 8 bases from J, with 22 bases between. The CDR3 covers 14 residues.

This clonotype was counted between two and nine times. The chain recombines TRBV4-1 with TRBJ2-2; possibly TRBD2 for D (6 bases). CDR3 length equals 14 residues. Looked up from germline, CDR1 is MGHRA and CDR2 is YSYEKL. The germline V and J ends were trimmed by 3 bases and 4 bases, with 9 bases remaining between them. The CDR3 sequence is CASSQGTVTGELFF. DNA of the CDR3: TGCGCCAGCAGCCAGGGGACTGTCACCGGGGAGCTGTTTTTT.

The chain employs TRBV12-3 or TRBV12-4 and TRBJ1-2; D possibly corresponds to TRBD1 (6 bases). The CDR3 has 16 amino acids. The ends were cut back, 5 bases at V and 0 bases at J, with 16 bases in the middle. The CDR3 reads CASSESTGTANYGYTF. The CDR3 nucleotides read TGTGCCAGCAGTGAATCAACAGGGACTGCTAACTATGGCTACACCTTC.

CDR3 residues: CASGQGAGSEQYF. In DNA form, the CDR3 reads TGTGCCAGCGGACAGGGGGCTGGGAGCGAGCAGTACTTC. This sequence joins TRBV25-1 and TRBJ2-7; TRBD1 agrees at 11 bases. Looked up from germline, CDR1 is MGHDK and CDR2 is SYGVNS. V was clipped by 8 bases and J by 6 bases; unmatched bases: 6. This CDR3 is 13 amino acids long.